The 25 T cell receptor beta chains below all came from one sample that was sequenced in a study of cytomegalovirus exposure and HLA in healthy donors. It was with 60 Vbeta and 13 Jbeta primers that the PCR ran. The protocol was immunoSEQ multiplex PCR, while the TCRdb copy is restricted to in-frame clones and leaves out a portion. This table holds 120,000 to 150,000 clones, approximately 79% found once. Sequenced input: PBMCs. The receptors stem from a woman aged 40 to 50 in good health and CMV-seropositive.

This clone was seen more than once but under ten times. The chain carries TRBV11-2 and TRBJ1-6; no definite D call. Trimming shortened V by 1 base and J by 9 bases, and 10 bases separated the two germline ends. Germline values: CDR1 SGHAT, CDR2 FQNNGV. The CDR3 sequence is 14 residues long. In DNA form, the CDR3 reads TGTGCCAGCAGCTTAGGGTCGAGATTTTCACCCCTCCACTTT. Residues: CASSLGSRFSPLHF.

There are a few counts of this clone. The chain has TRBV6-5 and TRBJ1-1; D remains ambiguous. V was pared by 9 bases and J by 1 base, with 15 bases between. The CDR3 covers 14 residues. Germline V gives CDR1 MNHEY, CDR2 SVGAGI. CDR3 bases: TGTGCCAGTGAACCCGGCGGAAGGAACACTGAAGCTTTCTTT. The encoded protein is CASEPGGRNTEAFF.

V usage is TRBV19 and J usage is TRBJ1-5; TRBD1 aligns across 8 bases. Germline V gene sequence: CDR1 LNHDA, CDR2 SQIVND (reference sequence). Germline trimming cut 9 bases from V and 1 base from J; bases unmatched to any gene: 5. This CDR3 spans 14 amino acids. Here the CDR3 reads CASGQGKSNQPQHF. The CDR3 region has the DNA TGTGCCAGCGGACAGGGTAAGAGCAATCAGCCCCAGCATTTT.

CDR3 in amino acids: CASKSQGEVNEQFF. In nucleotides, the CDR3 is TGTGCCAGCAAGTCGCAGGGCGAGGTTAATGAGCAGTTCTTC. The rearrangement links TRBV6-1 to TRBJ2-1; possible D gene TRBD1, 5 bases. Germline lookup yields CDR1 MNHNS and CDR2 SASEGT. The CDR3 consists of 14 residues. V lost 7 bases and J lost 7, with 17 bases in between.

The rearrangement links TRBV5-4 to TRBJ2-7, with D tentatively TRBD1 (6 bases). Trimming cost V 4 bases and J 1 base, with 9 bases left between them. Germline assignment: CDR1 SGHNT and CDR2 YYREEE (reference sequence). The CDR3 runs to 13 residues. Here the CDR3 DNA reads TGTGCCAGCAGCAGGGACAATTCCTACGAGCAGTACTTC. Translation gives CASSRDNSYEQYF.

The chain recombines TRBV7-9 with TRBJ2-7; possibly TRBD2 for D (5 bases). V lost 2 bases and J 4 bases, leaving 12 bases between the germline ends. Germline CDR1 reads SEHNR; CDR2 reads FQNEAQ (reference sequence). This CDR3 has 14 amino acids. The CDR3 sequence is CASSLPGKGYEQYF. CDR3 coding DNA: TGTGCCAGCAGCTTACCGGGGAAGGGATACGAGCAGTACTTC.

J is TRBJ1-2 and V is TRBV2, with D perhaps TRBD1 (5 bases). CDR1 and CDR2 from the germline V gene are SNHLY and FYNNEI. The length of the CDR3 is 13 residues. Trimming left V 7 bases short and J 1 base short, with 10 bases between. CDR3 residues: CASIPGINYGYTF. DNA for the CDR3: TGTGCCAGCATTCCAGGGATTAACTATGGCTACACCTTC.

This clone showed up just once. The chain couples TRBV5-1 to TRBJ2-3, with D possibly matching TRBD2 (5 bases). The CDR3 is 14 residues long. Germline loops: CDR1 SGHRS, CDR2 YFSETQ. Trimming took 1 base from V and 5 from J, leaving 11 bases between them. This CDR3 is CASSLNGEIDTQYF. In DNA, the CDR3 is TGCGCCAGCAGCTTGAACGGGGAGATAGATACGCAGTATTTT.

This clone has just one count. CDR3 DNA sequence: TGTGCCAGCAGCCGCCAAGGTGGAGCAATCTATGGCTACACCTTC. Translated: CASSRQGGAIYGYTF. V and J are TRBV7-9 and TRBJ1-2; no definite D call. Germline V CDR1 and CDR2: SEHNR, FQNEAQ (reference sequence). V shed 5 bases and J shed 4 bases, with 17 bases lying between them. This CDR3 is built from 15 residues.

The chain joins TRBV27 to TRBJ2-5; the match to TRBD2 covers 15 bases. The CDR3 runs 16 residues. Germline loops: CDR1 MNHEY, CDR2 SMNVEV (reference sequence). The ends lost 4 bases at V and 4 bases at J; junction bases unmatched: 4. The CDR3 spells CASSYWTSGGVETQYF. For the CDR3, the DNA is TGTGCCAGCAGTTACTGGACTAGCGGGGGGGTAGAGACCCAGTACTTC.

The V call is TRBV5-4, the J call TRBJ2-3; 9 bases line up with TRBD2. V was pared by 6 bases and J by 3 bases, with 11 bases of the junction left unmatched. The CDR3 loop spans 16 amino acids. Germline CDR1 and CDR2: SGHNT and YYREEE (reference sequence). The CDR3 loop is CASIPRGGGATDTQYF. The CDR3, as DNA: TGTGCCAGCATCCCCCGGGGCGGGGGGGCAACAGATACGCAGTATTTT.

In this sample, this clone turned up a few times. The rearrangement joins TRBV19 to TRBJ1-5; D unclear. This CDR3 has 14 amino acids. The ends were cut back, 4 bases at V and 7 bases at J, with 14 bases in the middle. From germline, CDR1 is LNHDA and CDR2 SQIVND (reference sequence). CDR3 loop: CASSSGSGRQPQHF. For the CDR3, the DNA is TGTGCCAGTAGTAGCGGCTCCGGGAGGCAGCCCCAGCATTTT.

The gene calls are TRBV28 and TRBJ2-5; 7 positions agree with TRBD1. The J call may be wrong; the DNA end is better matched by TRBJ2-7. Germline CDR1 MDHEN, CDR2 SYDVKM. This CDR3 contains 16 residues. The CDR3: CASSLSSGQKLYEQYF. The CDR3 bases are TGTGCCAGCAGTTTATCCTCGGGACAGAAACTCTACGAGCAGTACTTC.

The chain employs TRBV9 and TRBJ2-1, with 11 bases fitting TRBD2. This CDR3 region has 18 residues. Germline CDR1 reads SGDLS; CDR2 reads YYNGEE. V trimming: 0 bases; J trimming: 9 bases; junction bases outside the gene matches: 14. CDR3 region: CASSVGGSGGAGAGEQFF. DNA for the CDR3: TGTGCCAGCAGCGTAGGCGGTAGCGGGGGGGCCGGAGCTGGTGAGCAGTTCTTC.

V is TRBV5-1 and J is TRBJ2-6; the D gene is possibly TRBD1 (6 bases). This CDR3 has 15 amino acids. Germline V lookup: CDR1 SGHRS, CDR2 YFSETQ. V shed 0 bases and J shed 4 bases, with 8 bases lying between them. CDR3 amino acids: CASSLEGDGANVLTF. The CDR3 bases are TGCGCCAGCAGCTTGGAGGGGGACGGGGCCAACGTCCTGACTTTC.

The chain recombines TRBV19 with TRBJ1-5; 8 bases map to TRBD1. CDR1 and CDR2 from the germline V gene are LNHDA and SQIVND (reference sequence). V was pared by 9 bases and J by 4 bases, with 8 bases of the junction left unmatched. The CDR3 extends over 14 amino acids. The chain's CDR3 is CASARGPRNQPQHF. CDR3 bases: TGTGCCAGCGCCAGGGGGCCTCGGAATCAGCCCCAGCATTTT.

CDR3 DNA sequence: TGCGCCAGCAGCTACGGTCTCGGGGAGACCTACGAGCAGTACTTC. Protein: CASSYGLGETYEQYF. The chain combines TRBV4-1 with TRBJ2-7, with D tentatively TRBD2 (5 bases). Germline CDR1 and CDR2: MGHRA and YSYEKL. The CDR3 is 15 residues long. Deletions cut 5 bases from V and 2 bases from J, with 16 bases between.

V is TRBV21-1 and J is TRBJ1-3. TRBV21-1 is classified as a pseudogene. The CDR3 covers 16 residues. The CDR3 loop is CASSGGTPREGNTIYF. In nucleotides, the CDR3 is TGTGCCAGCAGCGGGGGGACCCCTAGGGAAGGAAACACCATATATTTT.

The rearrangement joins TRBV11-1 to TRBJ2-5, with 8 bases fitting TRBD1. Germline V lookup: CDR1 SGHAT, CDR2 FQDESV (reference sequence). The CDR3 loop spans 16 amino acids. Germline trimming cut 2 bases from V and 4 bases from J; bases unmatched to any gene: 9. The CDR3 DNA is TGTGCCAGCAGCTTACCCTTACAGGGGGGTCGAGAGACCCAGTACTTC. Translation gives CASSLPLQGGRETQYF.

The CDR3: CASSPSTYEQYF. CDR3 nucleotide sequence: TGTGCCAGCTCCCCCTCTACCTACGAGCAGTACTTC. The chain recombines TRBV18 with TRBJ2-7; D not resolved. This CDR3 contains 12 residues. The germline V and J ends were trimmed by 6 bases and 2 bases, with 8 bases remaining between them. CDR1 and CDR2 (germline): KGHSH, LQKENI.

The gene calls are TRBV5-5 and TRBJ2-2; 8 positions match TRBD1. Germline CDR1 reads SGHKS; CDR2 reads YYEKEE (reference sequence). The CDR3 spans 14 residues. Trimming at V came to 0 bases and at J to 8 bases, leaving 3 bases not matched to a gene. The CDR3 loop reads CASSLGTGLGELFF. The CDR3 nucleotides are TGTGCCAGCAGCTTGGGGACAGGGTTAGGGGAGCTGTTTTTT.

This chain links TRBV7-7 with TRBJ1-3; 8 bases map to TRBD1. Trimming took 5 bases from V and 2 from J; bases not matched to a gene: 5. The CDR3 contains 15 residues. Germline V gene data show CDR1 as SSHAT and CDR2 as FNYEAQ (reference sequence). The CDR3 bases are TGTGCCAGCAGCCCGGACAGGGTGCCTGGAAACACCATATATTTT. This sequence encodes CASSPDRVPGNTIYF.

The V gene is TRBV4-1, the J gene TRBJ2-5; possible D gene TRBD2, 6 bases. V lost 1 base, J lost 3 bases, and 15 bases lay in between. The CDR3 spans 16 residues. Germline loops: CDR1 MGHRA, CDR2 YSYEKL. The CDR3 DNA follows: TGCGCCAGCAGCCAAGTGTTGGGGGGAATCGAAGAGACCCAGTACTTC. Translated: CASSQVLGGIEETQYF.

The gene calls are TRBV5-4 and TRBJ1-1; 7 nucleotides align to TRBD1. The germline gives CDR1 SGHNT, CDR2 YYREEE (reference sequence). The CDR3 covers 14 residues. V lost 4 bases to trimming and J lost 0 bases; unmatched junction nucleotides: 3. CDR3 region: CASSVQGLNTEAFF. The DNA for the CDR3 is TGTGCCAGCAGCGTACAGGGGTTGAACACTGAAGCTTTCTTT.

This clone was seen only once. This sequence joins TRBV23-1 and TRBJ1-5; D possibly corresponds to TRBD1 (5 bases). TRBV23-1 is sorted into the ORF group, with uncertain function. Trimming cost V 1 base and J 2 bases, with 12 bases left between them. The CDR3 runs 16 residues. CDR3 in DNA: TGCGCCAGCAGTCAATGGCTTCCGACAGGCAATCAGCCCCAGCATTTT. Its protein is CASSQWLPTGNQPQHF.